Below are 23 T cell receptor beta chains sequenced from a single sample in a study of monozygotic twins with inflammatory bowel disease. TCRdb re-analyzed the 5' RACE reads; it lists each CDR3 protein once, without DNA. The table counts more than 350,000 distinct CDR3 sequences; 2% to 3% lies in the top ten. The sequencing input was blood. These receptors originate from a human donor with ulcerative colitis or Crohn's disease, or a healthy co-twin of an affected twin (not recorded which).

V and J are TRBV7-6 and TRBJ2-5; TCRdb lists TRBD2, though no DNA is available to test this call. Germline CDR1 reads SGHVS; CDR2 reads FNYEAQ. The CDR3 consists of 16 residues. The CDR3 sequence is CASSSQTIGPQETQYF. Drawing the rest from reference TRBV7-6 and TRBJ2-5, the complete variable domain is GAGVSQSPRYKVTKRGQDVALRCDPISGHVSLYWYRQALGQGPEFLTYFNYEAQQDKSGLPNDRFSAERPEGSISTLTIQRTEQRDSAMYRCASSSQTIGPQETQYFGPGTRLLVL.

The chain employs TRBV5-1 and TRBJ2-5. The germline V gene encodes CDR1 SGHRS and CDR2 YFSETQ. The CDR3 has 15 residues. CDR3 protein: CASSLESLKGETQYF.

The chain recombines TRBV7-6 with TRBJ2-1; TCRdb proposes TRBD1, but this gene call is untestable without DNA. This CDR3 is 16 amino acids long. Germline assignment: CDR1 SGHVS and CDR2 FNYEAQ. The chain's CDR3 is CASSLHSRTGHNEQFF.

The gene calls are TRBV7-9 and TRBJ1-1; TCRdb reports TRBD1, a call that lacks DNA to check it against. The CDR3 is 15 residues long. CDR1 and CDR2 from the germline V gene are SEHNR and FQNEAQ (reference sequence). The CDR3 spells CASTPGRGGNTEAFF.

The V gene is TRBV10-3, the J gene TRBJ2-7; the D call of TRBD1 rests on TCRdb alone, since no DNA is present to check it. Germline-derived CDR1 and CDR2 are ENHRY and SYGVKD. CDR3 length equals 16 residues. CDR3: CAISEGDRSSRYEQYF.

V is TRBV6-5 and J is TRBJ1-3. The length of the CDR3 is 17 residues. The germline V gene encodes CDR1 MNHEY and CDR2 SVGAGI. The CDR3 protein is CASSYSGQIYTGNTIYF.

The chain recombines TRBV6-1 with TRBJ2-1; absent DNA, TCRdb's TRBD2 call cannot be checked. This CDR3 is built from 13 residues. The germline CDR1 and CDR2 sequences are MNHNS and SASEGT. CDR3 sequence: CASSLAGGHEQFF.

The rearrangement links TRBV7-2 to TRBJ2-7; TCRdb names TRBD2, which stays unverified in the absence of DNA. The CDR3 is 15 amino acids. Germline CDR1 SGHTA, CDR2 FQGNSA. The CDR3 protein is CASSLEAGETYEQYF.

V usage is TRBV15 and J usage is TRBJ2-7. This CDR3 region has 15 residues. Germline V lookup: CDR1 LNHNV, CDR2 YYDKDF (reference sequence). The CDR3 sequence is CATSITLGAPLEQYF. Using reference TRBV15 and TRBJ2-7 for the parts outside the CDR3, the full variable domain is DAMVIQNPRYQVTQFGKPVTLSCSQTLNHNVMYWYQQKSSQAPKLLFHYYDKDFNNEADTPDNFQSRRPNTSFCFLDIRSPGLGDTAMYLCATSITLGAPLEQYFGPGTRLTVT.

V gene TRBV4-1 combines with J gene TRBJ1-2. The CDR3 sequence is 15 residues long. The V gene's germline CDR1 is MGHRA and CDR2 YSYEKL. The CDR3: CAGSQDVLPNYGYTF.

V gene TRBV27 combines with J gene TRBJ2-3; checking the TCRdb D call of TRBD2 is not possible without DNA. From germline, CDR1 is MNHEY and CDR2 SMNVEV (reference sequence). This CDR3 contains 20 residues. The CDR3 sequence is CASSLRASGGVHYSTDTQYF.

This chain uses TRBV12-3 or TRBV12-4 with TRBJ1-6; TCRdb's D gene call, TRBD1, goes unchecked for lack of DNA. The CDR3 loop spans 17 amino acids. Here the CDR3 reads CASSFVFSGRGDSPLHF.

V usage is TRBV20-1 and J usage is TRBJ2-5; TCRdb's D call of TRBD2 is untestable without DNA. Germline V CDR1 and CDR2: DFQATT, SNEGSKA (reference sequence). The CDR3 totals 14 residues. CDR3 sequence: CSARDGGMGETQYF.

This chain connects TRBV11-2 to TRBJ1-2; TCRdb returns TRBD1, unconfirmable since there is no DNA. The CDR3 runs 13 residues. Germline V gives CDR1 SGHAT, CDR2 FQNNGV. The CDR3 protein is CASSWDRDSGYTF.

The chain recombines TRBV3-1 with TRBJ1-1; TCRdb indicates TRBD1, and absent DNA this call remains unverified. Germline V gives CDR1 LGHDT, CDR2 YNNKEL (reference sequence). The CDR3 totals 17 residues. The CDR3: CASSQDPPGEGDTEAFF. Complete variable domain (other parts from reference TRBV3-1 and TRBJ1-1): DTAVSQTPKYLVTQMGNDKSIKCEQNLGHDTMYWYKQDSKKFLKIMFSYNNKELIINETVPNRFSPKSPDKAHLNLHINSLELGDSAVYFCASSQDPPGEGDTEAFFGQGTRLTVV.

This CDR3 reads CASSLADSSYEQYF. V is TRBV7-8 and J is TRBJ2-7. Germline V gene lookup returns CDR1 SGHVS and CDR2 FQNEAQ. The CDR3 runs to 14 residues.

The rearrangement links TRBV12-3 or TRBV12-4 to TRBJ2-2; the D call of TRBD2 rests on TCRdb alone, since no DNA is present to check it. The CDR3 is 16 amino acids. The CDR3: CASSLARGPPTGELFF.

The J gene is TRBJ1-1, the V gene TRBV20-1. The CDR3 has 13 residues. Germline lookup yields CDR1 DFQATT and CDR2 SNEGSKA (reference sequence). CDR3 protein: CSARRQGGFEAFF.

The chain has TRBV19 and TRBJ2-2. The CDR3 totals 12 residues. Germline V gives CDR1 LNHDA, CDR2 SQIVND (reference sequence). CDR3 protein: CASSMMAGELFF.

The J gene is TRBJ2-1, the V gene TRBV20-1. Germline CDR1 is DFQATT and CDR2 is SNEGSKA (reference sequence). The CDR3 is 14 amino acids. The CDR3 spells CSVLSSESNNEQFF.

The genes are TRBV7-2 and TRBJ1-1. The CDR3 extends over 13 amino acids. The germline V gene encodes CDR1 SGHTA and CDR2 FQGNSA. This CDR3 is CASSPSRQVEAFF.

The chain links TRBV27 to TRBJ2-1; TCRdb designates TRBD2, a call that cannot be tested without DNA. The V gene's germline CDR1 is MNHEY and CDR2 SMNVEV (reference sequence). The CDR3 length is 17 residues. CDR3 sequence reads: CASSLLASGRRNNEQFF.

This chain connects TRBV11-2 to TRBJ2-1; with no DNA, the TCRdb D assignment of TRBD2 cannot be verified. Germline V gene lookup returns CDR1 SGHAT and CDR2 FQNNGV. This CDR3 is 19 amino acids long. The CDR3 region is CASSLLAGVPQGSYNEQFF.